This T cell receptor (beta chain) was captured in a study of beta chain features in type 1 diabetes. Overall study context: Analysis included 107,917,701 sorted cells drawn from all samples.

The CDR3 is made up of 15 amino acids. Germline CDR1 and CDR2: SGHRS and YFSETQ. Losses at the gene ends were 3 bases for V and 6 bases for J; bases not matched to a gene: 5. Researchers reported sorting CD4+ naive, central memory, regulatory and stem cell-like memory cells via CD45RO/CCR7/CD25/CD127/CD95/CD27. Notes on the study in general: Patients' naive, central memory and Treg TCRB repertoires seemed closer to one another than those of healthy donors. The study notes PCR might favor shorter templates equally in patients and controls.

As every portion of the isolated RNA was reverse transcribed, the sequencing read expressed TCRB transcripts. TCRdb's table, derived via immunoSEQ multiplex PCR, lists solely in-frame clones and lacks some. In the table there are 400,000 to 600,000 clones, about 32% of which are singletons. Of note for this clone: Its antigen is not known.

The material sequenced was naive CD4+ T cells from blood. The receptor comes from a young man in good health. The V gene is TRBV5-1, the J gene TRBJ2-1; 11 nucleotides agree with TRBD2. The CDR3 DNA sequence: TGCGCCAGCAGCTCACTAGCGGGAGCGGGCAATGAGCAGTTCTTC. This encodes CASSSLAGAGNEQFF.